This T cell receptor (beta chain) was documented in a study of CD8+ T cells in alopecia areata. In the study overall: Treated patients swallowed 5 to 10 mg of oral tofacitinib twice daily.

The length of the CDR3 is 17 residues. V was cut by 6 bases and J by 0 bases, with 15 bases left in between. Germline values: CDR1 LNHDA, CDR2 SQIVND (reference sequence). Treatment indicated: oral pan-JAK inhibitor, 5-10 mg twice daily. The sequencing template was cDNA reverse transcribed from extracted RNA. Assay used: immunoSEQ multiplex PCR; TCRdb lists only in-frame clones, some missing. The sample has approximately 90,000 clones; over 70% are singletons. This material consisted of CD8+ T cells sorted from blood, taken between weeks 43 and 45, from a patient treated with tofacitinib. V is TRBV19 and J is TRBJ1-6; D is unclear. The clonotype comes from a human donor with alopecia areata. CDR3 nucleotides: TGTGCCAGTAGCACCCTGGTCGGGAGCTCCTATAATTCACCCCTCCACTTT. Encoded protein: CASSTLVGSSYNSPLHF.